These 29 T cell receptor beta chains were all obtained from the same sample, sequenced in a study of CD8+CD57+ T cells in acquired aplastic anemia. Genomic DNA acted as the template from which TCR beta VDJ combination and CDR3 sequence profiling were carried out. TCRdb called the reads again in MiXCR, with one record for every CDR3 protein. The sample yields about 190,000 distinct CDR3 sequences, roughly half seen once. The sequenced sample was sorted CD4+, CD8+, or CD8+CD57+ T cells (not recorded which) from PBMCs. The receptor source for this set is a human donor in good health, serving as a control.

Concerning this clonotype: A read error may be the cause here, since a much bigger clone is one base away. CDR3: CASSEASRPEQFF. As DNA, the CDR3 is TGTGCCAGCAGTGAAGCCAGCCGTCCCGAGCAGTTCTTC. The chain links TRBV2 to TRBJ2-7, with unresolved D. The J call may be incorrect, as the DNA end agrees better with TRBJ2-1. The CDR3 is 13 amino acids. Germline CDR1 SNHLY, CDR2 FYNNEI.

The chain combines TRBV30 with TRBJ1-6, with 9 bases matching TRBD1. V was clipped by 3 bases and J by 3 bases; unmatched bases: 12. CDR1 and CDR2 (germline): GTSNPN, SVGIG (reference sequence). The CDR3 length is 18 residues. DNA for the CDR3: TGTGCCTGGAGGAGGGCTCCGGGACAGGGCTACTATAATTCACCCCTCCACTTT. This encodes CAWRRAPGQGYYNSPLHF.

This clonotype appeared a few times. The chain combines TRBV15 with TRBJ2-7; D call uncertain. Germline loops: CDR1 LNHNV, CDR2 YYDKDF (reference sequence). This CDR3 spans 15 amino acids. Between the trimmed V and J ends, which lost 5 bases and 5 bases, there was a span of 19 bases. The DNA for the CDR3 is TGTGCCACCAGCCCCGGAAGCGCAGCAAAGAACGAGCAGTACTTC. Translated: CATSPGSAAKNEQYF.

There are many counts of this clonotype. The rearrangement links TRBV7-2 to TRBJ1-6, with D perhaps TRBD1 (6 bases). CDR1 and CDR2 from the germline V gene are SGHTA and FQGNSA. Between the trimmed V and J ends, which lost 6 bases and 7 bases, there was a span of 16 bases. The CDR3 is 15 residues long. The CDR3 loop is CASRSTGSINSPLHF. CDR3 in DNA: TGTGCCAGCAGATCAACAGGGAGCATAAATTCACCCCTCCACTTT. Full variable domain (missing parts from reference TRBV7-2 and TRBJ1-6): GAGVSQSPSNKVTEKGKDVELRCDPISGHTALYWYRQSLGQGLEFLIYFQGNSAPDKSGLPSDRFSAERTGGSVSTLTIQRTQQEDSAVYLCASRSTGSINSPLHFGNGTRLTVT.

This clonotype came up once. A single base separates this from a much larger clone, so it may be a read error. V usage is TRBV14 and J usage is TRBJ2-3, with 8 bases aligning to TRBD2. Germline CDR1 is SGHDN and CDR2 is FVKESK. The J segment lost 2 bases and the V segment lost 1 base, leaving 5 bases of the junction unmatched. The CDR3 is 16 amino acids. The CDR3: CASSQAGGSPTDTQYF. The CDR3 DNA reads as TGTGCCAGCAGCCAAGCGGGGGGGTCCCCCACAGATACGCAGTATTTT. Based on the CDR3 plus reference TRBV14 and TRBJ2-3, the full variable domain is EAGVTQFPSHSVIEKGQTVTLRCDPISGHDNLYWYRRVMGKEIKFLLHFVKESKQDESGMPNNRFLAERTGGTYSTLKVQPAELEDSGVYFCASSQAGGSPTDTQYFGPGTRLTVL.

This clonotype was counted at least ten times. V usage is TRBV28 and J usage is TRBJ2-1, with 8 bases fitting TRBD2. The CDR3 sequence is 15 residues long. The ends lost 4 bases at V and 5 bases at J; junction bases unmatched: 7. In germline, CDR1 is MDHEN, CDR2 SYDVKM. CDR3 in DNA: TGTGCCAGCAGTTCCGGGGGGGCCAGGGACAATGAGCAGTTCTTC. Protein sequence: CASSSGGARDNEQFF. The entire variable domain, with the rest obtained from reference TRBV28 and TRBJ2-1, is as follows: DVKVTQSSRYLVKRTGEKVFLECVQDMDHENMFWYRQDPGLGLRLIYFSYDVKMKEKGDIPEGYSVSREKKERFSLILESASTNQTSMYLCASSSGGARDNEQFFGPGTRLTVL.

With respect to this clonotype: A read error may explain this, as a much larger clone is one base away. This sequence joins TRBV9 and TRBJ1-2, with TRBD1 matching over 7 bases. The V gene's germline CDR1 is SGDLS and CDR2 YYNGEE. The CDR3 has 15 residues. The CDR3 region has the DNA TGTGCCTGCAGCGTAGGACAGGAGCCTGGCTATGGCTACACCTTC. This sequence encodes CACSVGQEPGYGYTF.

CDR3 sequence (DNA): TGCGCCAGCAGAATACGGGACGGACCCTCCTACGAGCAGTACTTC. Translating gives CASRIRDGPSYEQYF. The genes are TRBV5-1 and TRBJ2-7, with D possibly called TRBD1 or TRBD2 (5 bases each). The V and J ends lost 5 bases and 0 bases respectively, with 15 bases between them. Germline values: CDR1 SGHRS, CDR2 YFSETQ. CDR3 length: 15 amino acids.

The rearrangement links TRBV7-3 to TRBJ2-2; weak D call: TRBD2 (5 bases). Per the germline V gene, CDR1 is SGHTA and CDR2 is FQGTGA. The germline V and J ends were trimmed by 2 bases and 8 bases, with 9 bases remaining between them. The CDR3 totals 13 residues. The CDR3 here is CASSLGGIGELFF. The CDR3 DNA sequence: TGTGCCAGCAGCTTAGGAGGAATAGGGGAGCTGTTTTTT.

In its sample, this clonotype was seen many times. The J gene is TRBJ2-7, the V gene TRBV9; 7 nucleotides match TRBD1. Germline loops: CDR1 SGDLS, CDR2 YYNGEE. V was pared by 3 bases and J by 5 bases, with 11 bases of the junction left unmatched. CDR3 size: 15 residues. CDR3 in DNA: TGTGCCAGCAGCGGACCGGGAACAGGGGTCGACGAGCAGTACTTC. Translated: CASSGPGTGVDEQYF.

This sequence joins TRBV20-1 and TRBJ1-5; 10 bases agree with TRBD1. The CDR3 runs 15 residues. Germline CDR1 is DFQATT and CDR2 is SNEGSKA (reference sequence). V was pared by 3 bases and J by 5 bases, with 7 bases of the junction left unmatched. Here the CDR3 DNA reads TGCAGTGCTAGTTCCGGGACAGGGGATTATCAGCCCCAGCATTTT. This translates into CSASSGTGDYQPQHF.

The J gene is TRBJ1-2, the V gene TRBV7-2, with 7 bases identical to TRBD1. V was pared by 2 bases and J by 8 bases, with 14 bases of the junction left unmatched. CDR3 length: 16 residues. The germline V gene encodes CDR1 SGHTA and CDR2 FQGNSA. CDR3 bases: TGTGCCAGCAGCTTATCATCCGGGACAGCCCAGAACGGCTACACCTTC. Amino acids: CASSLSSGTAQNGYTF. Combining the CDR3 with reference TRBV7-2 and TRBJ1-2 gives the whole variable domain GAGVSQSPSNKVTEKGKDVELRCDPISGHTALYWYRQSLGQGLEFLIYFQGNSAPDKSGLPSDRFSAERTGGSVSTLTIQRTQQEDSAVYLCASSLSSGTAQNGYTFGSGTRLTVV.

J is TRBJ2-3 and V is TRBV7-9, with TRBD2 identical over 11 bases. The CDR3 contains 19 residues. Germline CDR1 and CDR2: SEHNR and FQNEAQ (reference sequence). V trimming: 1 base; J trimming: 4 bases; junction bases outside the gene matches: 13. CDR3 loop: CASSLGDSGGAVFPDTQYF. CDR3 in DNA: TGTGCCAGCAGCTTAGGAGATAGCGGGGGGGCAGTCTTTCCAGATACGCAGTATTTT.

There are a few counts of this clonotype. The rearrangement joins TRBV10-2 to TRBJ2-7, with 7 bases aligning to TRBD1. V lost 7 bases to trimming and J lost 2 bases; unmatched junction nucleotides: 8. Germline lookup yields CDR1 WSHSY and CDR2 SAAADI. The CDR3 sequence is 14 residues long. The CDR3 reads CASNAGTEPYEQYF. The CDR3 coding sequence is TGCGCCAGCAACGCCGGGACAGAACCCTACGAGCAGTACTTC.

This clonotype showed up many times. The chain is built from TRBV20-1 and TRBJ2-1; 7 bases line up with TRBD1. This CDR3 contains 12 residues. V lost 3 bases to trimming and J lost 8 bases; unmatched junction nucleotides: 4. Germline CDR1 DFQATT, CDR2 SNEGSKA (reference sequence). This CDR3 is CSASRDSDEQFF. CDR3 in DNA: TGCAGTGCTAGCAGGGACAGCGATGAGCAGTTCTTC.

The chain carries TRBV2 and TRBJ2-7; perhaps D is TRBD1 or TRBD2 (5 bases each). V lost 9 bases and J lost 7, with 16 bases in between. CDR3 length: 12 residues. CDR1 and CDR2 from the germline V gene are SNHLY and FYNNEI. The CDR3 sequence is CARPGPAGEQYF. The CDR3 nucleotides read TGTGCCAGGCCGGGACCCGCCGGGGAGCAGTACTTC.

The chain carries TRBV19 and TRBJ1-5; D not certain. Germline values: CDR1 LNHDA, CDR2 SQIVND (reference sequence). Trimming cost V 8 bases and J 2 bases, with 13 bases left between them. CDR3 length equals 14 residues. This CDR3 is CASAWELGNQPQHF. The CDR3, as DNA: TGTGCCAGTGCGTGGGAGTTGGGCAATCAGCCCCAGCATTTT. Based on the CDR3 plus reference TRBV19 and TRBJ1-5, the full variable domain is DGGITQSPKYLFRKEGQNVTLSCEQNLNHDAMYWYRQDPGQGLRLIYYSQIVNDFQKGDIAEGYSVSREKKESFPLTVTSAQKNPTAFYLCASAWELGNQPQHFGDGTRLSIL.

This chain's CDR3 is CASSYYDLAGNSQETQYF. CDR3 nucleotide sequence: TGTGCCAGCAGTTACTACGATCTAGCGGGGAATTCCCAAGAGACCCAGTACTTC. The V and J genes are TRBV6-6 and TRBJ2-5; 9 bases match TRBD2. Unmatched junction bases numbered 10, after V lost 1 base and J lost 1 base. CDR3 size: 18 residues. Germline CDR1 MNHNY, CDR2 SVGAGI (reference sequence).

CDR3 DNA sequence: TGTGCCAGCAGCATGACAGGGGGCGTCGGAAACACCATATATTTT. Residues: CASSMTGGVGNTIYF. The J gene is TRBJ1-3, the V gene TRBV2; 10 bases map to TRBD1. Per germline, CDR1 SNHLY and CDR2 FYNNEI. The V and J ends lost 6 bases and 4 bases, in that order; junction bases with no gene match: 6. This CDR3 region has 15 residues. Based on the CDR3 plus reference TRBV2 and TRBJ1-3, the full variable domain is EPEVTQTPSHQVTQMGQEVILRCVPISNHLYFYWYRQILGQKVEFLVSFYNNEISEKSEIFDDQFSVERPDGSNFTLKIRSTKLEDSAMYFCASSMTGGVGNTIYFGEGSWLTVV.

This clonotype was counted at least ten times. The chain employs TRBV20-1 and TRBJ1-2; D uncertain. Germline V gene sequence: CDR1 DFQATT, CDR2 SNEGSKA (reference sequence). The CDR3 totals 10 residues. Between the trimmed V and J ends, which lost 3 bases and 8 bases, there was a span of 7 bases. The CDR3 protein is CSASREGYTF. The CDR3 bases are TGCAGTGCTAGTAGGGAGGGCTACACCTTC.

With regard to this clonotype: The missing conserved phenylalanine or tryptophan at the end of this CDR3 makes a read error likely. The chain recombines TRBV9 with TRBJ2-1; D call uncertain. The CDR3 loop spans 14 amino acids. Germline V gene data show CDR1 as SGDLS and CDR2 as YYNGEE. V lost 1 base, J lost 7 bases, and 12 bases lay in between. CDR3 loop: CASSVTWPWNEQFL. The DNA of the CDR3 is TGTGCCAGCAGCGTAACTTGGCCTTGGAATGAGCAGTTCCTC.

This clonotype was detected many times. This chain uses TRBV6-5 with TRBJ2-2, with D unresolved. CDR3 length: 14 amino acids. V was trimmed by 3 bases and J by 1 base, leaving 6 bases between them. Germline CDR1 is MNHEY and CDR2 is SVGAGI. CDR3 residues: CASSYSGNTGELFF. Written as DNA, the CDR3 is TGTGCCAGCAGTTATTCCGGGAACACCGGGGAGCTGTTTTTT.

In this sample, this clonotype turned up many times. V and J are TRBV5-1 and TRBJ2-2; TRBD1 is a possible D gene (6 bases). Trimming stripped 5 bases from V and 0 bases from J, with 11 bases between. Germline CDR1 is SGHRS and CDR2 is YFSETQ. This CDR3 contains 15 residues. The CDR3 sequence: CASSKGGTNTGELFF. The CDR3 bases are TGCGCCAGCAGTAAAGGGGGAACGAACACCGGGGAGCTGTTTTTT. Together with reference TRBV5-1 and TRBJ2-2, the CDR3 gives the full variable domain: KAGVTQTPRYLIKTRGQQVTLSCSPISGHRSVSWYQQTPGQGLQFLFEYFSETQRNKGNFPGRFSGRQFSNSRSEMNVSTLELGDSALYLCASSKGGTNTGELFFGEGSRLTVL.

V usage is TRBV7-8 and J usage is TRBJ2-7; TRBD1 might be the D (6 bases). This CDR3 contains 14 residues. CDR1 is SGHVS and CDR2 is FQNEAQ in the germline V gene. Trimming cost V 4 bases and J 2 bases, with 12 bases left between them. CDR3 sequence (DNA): TGTGCCAGCAGCTCCTACAGGGTTACCTACGAGCAGTACTTC. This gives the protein CASSSYRVTYEQYF.

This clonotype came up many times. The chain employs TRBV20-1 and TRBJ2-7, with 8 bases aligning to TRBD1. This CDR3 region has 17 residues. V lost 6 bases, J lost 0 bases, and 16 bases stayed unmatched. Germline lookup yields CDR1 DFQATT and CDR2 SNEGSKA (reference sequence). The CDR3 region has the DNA TGCAGTGCCAGGGGGCTCATAGCGCGATCTAGCTCCTACGAGCAGTACTTC. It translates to CSARGLIARSSSYEQYF.

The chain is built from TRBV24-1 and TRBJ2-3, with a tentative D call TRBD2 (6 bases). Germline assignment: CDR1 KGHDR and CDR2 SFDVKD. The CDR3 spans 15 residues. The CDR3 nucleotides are TGTGCTCCCCGGGACTCCCCAATCCGCACAGATACGCAGTATTTT. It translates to CAPRDSPIRTDTQYF.

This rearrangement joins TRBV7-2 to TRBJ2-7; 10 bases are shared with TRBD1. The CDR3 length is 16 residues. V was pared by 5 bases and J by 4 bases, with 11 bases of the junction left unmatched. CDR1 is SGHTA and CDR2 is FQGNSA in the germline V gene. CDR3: CASSRPWTGGGYEQYF. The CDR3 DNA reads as TGTGCCAGCAGCCGACCTTGGACAGGGGGTGGGTACGAGCAGTACTTC.

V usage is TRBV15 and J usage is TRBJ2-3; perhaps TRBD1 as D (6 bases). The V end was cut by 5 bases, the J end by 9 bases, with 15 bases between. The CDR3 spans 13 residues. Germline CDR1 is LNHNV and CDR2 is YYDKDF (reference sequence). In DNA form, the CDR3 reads TGTGCCACCAGCGGTATAGTACAGGGCACGCAGTATTTT. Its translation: CATSGIVQGTQYF.

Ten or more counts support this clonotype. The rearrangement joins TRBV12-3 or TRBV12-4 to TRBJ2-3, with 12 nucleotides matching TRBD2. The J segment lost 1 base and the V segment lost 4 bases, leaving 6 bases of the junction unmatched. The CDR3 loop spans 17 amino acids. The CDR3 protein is CASSYRLAGAGTDTQYF. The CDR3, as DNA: TGTGCCAGCAGTTACCGACTAGCGGGGGCCGGCACAGATACGCAGTATTTT.